Following are 3 T cell receptor beta chains from one sample sequenced in a study of neurological immune-mediated disorders. TCRdb passed the 5' RACE reads through MiXCR, listing each CDR3 protein once. The table records tens of thousands of distinct CDR3 sequences, around 3.9% of them present only once. Input material: PBMCs. The receptors were sampled from a man under 40 with multiple sclerosis.

In its sample, this clonotype was seen a few times. The chain joins TRBV11-2 to TRBJ2-7, with 10 bases that match TRBD1. Germline V gene lookup returns CDR1 SGHAT and CDR2 FQNNGV. After removal of 1 base from V and 3 bases from J, the junction contained 3 bases not matched to a gene. This CDR3 has 15 amino acids. CDR3 residues: CASSLGGQGGYEQYF. CDR3 nucleotides: TGTGCCAGCAGCTTAGGAGGACAGGGGGGCTACGAGCAGTACTTC.

This clonotype was observed many times. The rearrangement joins TRBV4-2 to TRBJ2-2; 8 nucleotides agree with TRBD1. Per the germline V gene, CDR1 is LGHNA and CDR2 is YNFKEQ. With V trimmed by 7 bases and J by 6 bases, 16 bases remained unmatched. The CDR3 extends over 17 amino acids. The CDR3 bases are TGTGCCAGCAAACGGACAGGGATGAGTGTGAAGGCCGGGGAGCTGTTTTTT. It codes for CASKRTGMSVKAGELFF.

This clonotype came up many times. Relative to the germline gene, one junction end is altered; a read error may explain this. The rearrangement joins TRBV7-7 to TRBJ2-2, with no clear D. CDR3 length equals 14 residues. Germline lookup yields CDR1 SSHAT and CDR2 FNYEAQ (reference sequence). CDR3 nucleotide sequence: TGTGCTAGCAGCTCAGGCCTCCGTACCGGGGAGCTGTTTTTT. Its translation is CASSSGLRTGELFF.